Following are 9 T cell receptor beta chains from one sample sequenced in a study of T cells after yellow fever vaccination. TCRdb independently ran MiXCR on the 5' RACE reads; one entry per CDR3 protein. The sample comprises about 74,000 distinct CDR3 sequences, approximately 6.9% of which are singletons, and around a third rests with the top ten. Sequencing was performed on CD8+ T cells sorted from PBMCs, taken 5 days after the first yellow fever vaccination. The source of these receptors is a man between 18 and 29 years old who received the YFV17D yellow fever vaccine.

This clonotype was recorded many times. The rearrangement uses TRBV7-2 and TRBJ1-2; D remains unclear. Germline V lookup: CDR1 SGHTA, CDR2 FQGNSA. CDR3 length: 15 amino acids. The V gene lost 1 base and the J gene lost 7 bases, with 16 bases spanning the gap. The CDR3 coding sequence is TGTGCCAGCAGCTTAGGGTCATCAATCTTGGGTGGCTACACCTTC. As protein: CASSLGSSILGGYTF.

There are a few counts of this clonotype. This chain connects TRBV5-4 to TRBJ2-1; a possible D gene is TRBD1 (6 bases). This CDR3 contains 14 residues. The germline V and J ends were trimmed by 5 bases and 5 bases, with 14 bases remaining between them. CDR1 and CDR2 from the germline V gene are SGHNT and YYREEE (reference sequence). CDR3 loop: CASSFKGVDNEQFF. The CDR3 nucleotides read TGTGCCAGCAGTTTCAAGGGGGTCGACAATGAGCAGTTCTTC.

This clonotype was detected a few times. The genes are TRBV11-2 and TRBJ2-5, with D perhaps TRBD2 (5 bases). Deletions cut 7 bases from V and 5 bases from J, with 17 bases between. The CDR3 loop spans 14 amino acids. Germline CDR1 and CDR2: SGHAT and FQNNGV. CDR3 amino acids: CASTSRWERETQYF. The CDR3 region has the DNA TGTGCCAGCACCTCTAGGTGGGAGAGGGAGACCCAGTACTTC. Supplemented by reference TRBV11-2 and TRBJ2-5, the full variable domain reads EAGVAQSPRYKIIEKRQSVAFWCNPISGHATLYWYQQILGQGPKLLIQFQNNGVVDDSQLPKDRFSAERLKGVDSTLKIQPAKLEDSAVYLCASTSRWERETQYFGPGTRLLVL.

The gene calls are TRBV5-1 and TRBJ2-7; 7 nucleotides agree with TRBD1. Germline lookup yields CDR1 SGHRS and CDR2 YFSETQ. The V gene end was trimmed by 1 base and the J gene end by 5 bases; junction bases not matched to a gene: 3. The length of the CDR3 is 13 residues. Here the CDR3 DNA reads TGCGCCAGCAGCTTGACAGGGGATCACGAGCAGTACTTC. This gives the protein CASSLTGDHEQYF.

V and J are TRBV28 and TRBJ2-7; 8 nucleotides align to TRBD1. Germline V gene sequence: CDR1 MDHEN, CDR2 SYDVKM. This CDR3 is built from 14 residues. V shed 4 bases and J 4 bases; nucleotides not matched to a gene: 6. The DNA of the CDR3 is TGTGCCAGCAGTTCGACCGGGACAGGATACGAGCAGTACGTC. It encodes CASSSTGTGYEQYV.

The sample holds a few counts of this clonotype. The chain employs TRBV12-3 or TRBV12-4 and TRBJ1-2; D uncertain. Trimming took off 11 bases at V and 8 bases at J, with 21 bases between the two ends. This CDR3 contains 13 residues. CDR3 region: CAVEHSAGEGYTF. The CDR3 nucleotides are TGTGCCGTAGAACATTCAGCCGGGGAAGGCTACACCTTC.

This chain joins TRBV5-5 and TRBJ1-2, with no clear D. This CDR3 region has 17 residues. The V end was cut by 4 bases, the J end by 1 base, with 20 bases between. CDR1 SGHKS and CDR2 YYEKEE come from the germline V gene (reference sequence). For the CDR3, the DNA is TGTGCCAGCAGCCCCGCTCGGCGGGTACCATTTAACTATGGCTACACCTTC. Translated: CASSPARRVPFNYGYTF.

There are a few counts of this clonotype. V gene TRBV9 combines with J gene TRBJ2-5, with D possibly TRBD2 on 7 matching bases. Looked up from germline, CDR1 is SGDLS and CDR2 is YYNGEE. The CDR3 runs to 15 residues. Trimming cost V 1 base and J 5 bases, with 15 bases left between them. Written as DNA, the CDR3 is TGTGCCAGCAGCGTATTGGGGGGGGCAGGTGAGACCCAGTACTTC. This translates into CASSVLGGAGETQYF.

The V call is TRBV27, the J call TRBJ2-5; 8 nucleotides agree with TRBD1. CDR3 size: 15 residues. Germline V gene data show CDR1 as MNHEY and CDR2 as SMNVEV (reference sequence). V lost 6 bases and J lost 5; bases outside the gene matches: 11. The CDR3 DNA reads as TGTGCCAGCAGCACGACAGGGGCTCGGCGTGAGACCCAGTACTTC. Its translation: CASSTTGARRETQYF.